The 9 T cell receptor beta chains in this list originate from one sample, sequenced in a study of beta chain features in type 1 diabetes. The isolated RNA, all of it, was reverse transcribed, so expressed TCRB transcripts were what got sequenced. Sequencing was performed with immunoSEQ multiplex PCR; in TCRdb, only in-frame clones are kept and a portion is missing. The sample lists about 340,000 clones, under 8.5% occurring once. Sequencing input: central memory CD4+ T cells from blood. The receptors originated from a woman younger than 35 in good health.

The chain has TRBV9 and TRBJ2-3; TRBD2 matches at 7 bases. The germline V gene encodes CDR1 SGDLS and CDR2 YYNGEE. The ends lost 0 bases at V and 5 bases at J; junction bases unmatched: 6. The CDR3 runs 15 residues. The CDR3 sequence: CASSVVAGVGDTQYF. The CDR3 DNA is TGTGCCAGCAGCGTAGTCGCGGGAGTTGGAGATACGCAGTATTTT.

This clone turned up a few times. CDR3 DNA: TGTGCCAGCAGCCTGTCAGGGGGCAGAACTAATGAAAAACTGTTTTTT. It codes for CASSLSGGRTNEKLFF. The chain employs TRBV4-2 and TRBJ1-4; 8 positions agree with TRBD1. The CDR3 runs 16 residues. Germline assignment: CDR1 LGHNA and CDR2 YNFKEQ. J was trimmed by 1 base and V by 4 bases; bases with no gene match: 5.

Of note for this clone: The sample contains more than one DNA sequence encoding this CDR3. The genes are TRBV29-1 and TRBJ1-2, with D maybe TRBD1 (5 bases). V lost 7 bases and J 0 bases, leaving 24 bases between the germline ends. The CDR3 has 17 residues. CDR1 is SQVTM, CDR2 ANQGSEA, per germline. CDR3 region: CSAEPRAGLSANYGYTF. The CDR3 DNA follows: TGCAGCGCCGAGCCCCGGGCAGGGCTTTCAGCTAACTATGGCTACACCTTC.

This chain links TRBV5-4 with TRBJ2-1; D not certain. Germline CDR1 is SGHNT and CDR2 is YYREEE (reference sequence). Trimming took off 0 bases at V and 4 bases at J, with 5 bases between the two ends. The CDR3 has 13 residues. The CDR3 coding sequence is TGTGCCAGCAGCTTGGATACTTACAATGAGCAGTTCTTC. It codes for CASSLDTYNEQFF.

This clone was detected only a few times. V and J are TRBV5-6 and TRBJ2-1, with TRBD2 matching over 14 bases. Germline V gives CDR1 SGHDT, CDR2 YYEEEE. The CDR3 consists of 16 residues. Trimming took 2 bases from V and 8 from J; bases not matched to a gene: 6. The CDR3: CASSFGLAGGGYEQFF. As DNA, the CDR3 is TGTGCCAGCAGCTTCGGACTAGCGGGAGGCGGGTATGAGCAGTTCTTC.

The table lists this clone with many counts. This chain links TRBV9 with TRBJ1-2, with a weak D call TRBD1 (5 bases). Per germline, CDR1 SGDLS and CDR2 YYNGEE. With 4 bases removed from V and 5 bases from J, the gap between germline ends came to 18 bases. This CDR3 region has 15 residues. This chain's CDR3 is CASSKKDGGEYGYTF. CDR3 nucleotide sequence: TGTGCCAGCAGCAAAAAGGACGGAGGGGAGTATGGCTACACCTTC. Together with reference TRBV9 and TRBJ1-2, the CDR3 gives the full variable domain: DSGVTQTPKHLITATGQRVTLRCSPRSGDLSVYWYQQSLDQGLQFLIQYYNGEERAKGNILERFSAQQFPDLHSELNLSSLELGDSALYFCASSKKDGGEYGYTFGSGTRLTVV.

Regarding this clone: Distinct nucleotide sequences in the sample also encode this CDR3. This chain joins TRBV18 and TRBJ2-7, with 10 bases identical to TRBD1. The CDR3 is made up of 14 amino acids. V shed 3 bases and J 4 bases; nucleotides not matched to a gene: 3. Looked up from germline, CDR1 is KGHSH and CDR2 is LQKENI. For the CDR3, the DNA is TGTGCCAGCTCACCCGGGACAGGGGTTTACGAGCAGTACTTC. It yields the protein CASSPGTGVYEQYF.

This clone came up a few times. The CDR3 loop is CASSWAGTGISNEQFF. DNA for the CDR3: TGCGCCAGCAGCTGGGCCGGGACAGGGATAAGCAATGAGCAGTTCTTC. The rearrangement links TRBV5-1 to TRBJ2-1, with 9 positions matching TRBD1. Per the germline V gene, CDR1 is SGHRS and CDR2 is YFSETQ. CDR3 length equals 16 residues. Losses at the gene ends were 3 bases for V and 6 bases for J; bases not matched to a gene: 10.

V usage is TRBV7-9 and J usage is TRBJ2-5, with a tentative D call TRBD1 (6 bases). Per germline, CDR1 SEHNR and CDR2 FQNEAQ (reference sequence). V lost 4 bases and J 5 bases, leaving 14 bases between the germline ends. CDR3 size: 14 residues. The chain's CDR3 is CASSSFAGDETQYF. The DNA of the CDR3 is TGTGCCAGCAGCTCGTTCGCAGGGGACGAGACCCAGTACTTC.